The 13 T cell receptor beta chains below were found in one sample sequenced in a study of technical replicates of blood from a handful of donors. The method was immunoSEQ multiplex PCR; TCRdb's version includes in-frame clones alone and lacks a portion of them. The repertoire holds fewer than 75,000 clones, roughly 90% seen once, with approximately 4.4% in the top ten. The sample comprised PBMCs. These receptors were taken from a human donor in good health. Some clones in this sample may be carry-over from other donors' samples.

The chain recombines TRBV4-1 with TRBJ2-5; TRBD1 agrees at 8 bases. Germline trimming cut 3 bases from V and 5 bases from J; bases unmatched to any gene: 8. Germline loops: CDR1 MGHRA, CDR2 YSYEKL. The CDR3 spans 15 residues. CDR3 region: CASSQTGAYGETQYF. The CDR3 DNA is TGCGCCAGCAGCCAGACAGGGGCCTACGGGGAGACCCAGTACTTC.

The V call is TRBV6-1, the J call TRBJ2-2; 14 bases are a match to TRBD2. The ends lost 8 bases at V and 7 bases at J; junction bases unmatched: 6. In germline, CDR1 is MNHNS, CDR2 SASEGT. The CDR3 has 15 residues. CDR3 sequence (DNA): TGTGCCAGCGGACTGACTAGCGGGGGGGACGGGGAGCTGTTTTTT. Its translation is CASGLTSGGDGELFF.

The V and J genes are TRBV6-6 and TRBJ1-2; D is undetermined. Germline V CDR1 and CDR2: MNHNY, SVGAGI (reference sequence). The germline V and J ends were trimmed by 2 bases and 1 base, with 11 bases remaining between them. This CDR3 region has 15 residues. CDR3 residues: CASSYPYGDNYGYTF. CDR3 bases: TGTGCCAGCAGTTACCCCTATGGAGATAACTATGGCTACACCTTC.

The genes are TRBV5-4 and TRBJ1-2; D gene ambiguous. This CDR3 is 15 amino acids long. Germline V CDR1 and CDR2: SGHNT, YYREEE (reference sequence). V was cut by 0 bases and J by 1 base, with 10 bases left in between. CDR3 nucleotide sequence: TGTGCCAGCAGCTTGGCCGGGTCTCTTAACTATGGCTACACCTTC. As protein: CASSLAGSLNYGYTF.

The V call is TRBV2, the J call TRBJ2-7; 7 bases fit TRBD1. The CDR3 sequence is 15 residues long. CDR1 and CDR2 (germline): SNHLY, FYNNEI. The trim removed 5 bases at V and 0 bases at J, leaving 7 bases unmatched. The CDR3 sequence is CASSINRGPSYEQYF. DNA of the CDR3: TGTGCCAGCAGTATTAACAGGGGCCCCTCCTACGAGCAGTACTTC.

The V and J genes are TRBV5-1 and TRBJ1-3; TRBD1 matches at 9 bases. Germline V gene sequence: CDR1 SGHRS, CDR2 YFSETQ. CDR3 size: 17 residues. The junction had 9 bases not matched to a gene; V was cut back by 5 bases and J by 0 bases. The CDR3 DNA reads TGCGCCAGCAGTCTGACCGGGACAGGGTACTCTGGAAACACCATATATTTT. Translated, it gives CASSLTGTGYSGNTIYF. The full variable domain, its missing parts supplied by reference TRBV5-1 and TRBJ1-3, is KAGVTQTPRYLIKTRGQQVTLSCSPISGHRSVSWYQQTPGQGLQFLFEYFSETQRNKGNFPGRFSGRQFSNSRSEMNVSTLELGDSALYLCASSLTGTGYSGNTIYFGEGSWLTVV.

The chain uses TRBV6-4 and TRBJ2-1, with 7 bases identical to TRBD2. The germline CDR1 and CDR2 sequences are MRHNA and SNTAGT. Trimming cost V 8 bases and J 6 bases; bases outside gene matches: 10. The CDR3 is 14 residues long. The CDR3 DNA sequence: TGTGCCAGCGCTCCACTAGCGCAGGGCAATGAGCAGTTCTTC. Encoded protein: CASAPLAQGNEQFF.

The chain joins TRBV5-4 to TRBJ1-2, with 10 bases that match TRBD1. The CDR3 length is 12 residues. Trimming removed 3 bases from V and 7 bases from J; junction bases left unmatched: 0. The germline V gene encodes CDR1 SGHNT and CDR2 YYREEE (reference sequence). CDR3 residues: CASSWDRGGYTF. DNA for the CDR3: TGTGCCAGCAGCTGGGACAGGGGTGGCTACACCTTC.

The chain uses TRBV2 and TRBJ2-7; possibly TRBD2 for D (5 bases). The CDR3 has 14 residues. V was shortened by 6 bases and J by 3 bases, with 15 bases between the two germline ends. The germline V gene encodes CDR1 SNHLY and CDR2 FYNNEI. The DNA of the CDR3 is TGTGCCAGCAGATCAAGCGGCCTACGCTACGAGCAGTACTTC. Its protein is CASRSSGLRYEQYF.

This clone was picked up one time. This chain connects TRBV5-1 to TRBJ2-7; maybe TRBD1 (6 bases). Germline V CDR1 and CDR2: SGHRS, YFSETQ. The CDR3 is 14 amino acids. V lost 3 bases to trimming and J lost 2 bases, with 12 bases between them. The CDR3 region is CASSYGQFTYEQYF. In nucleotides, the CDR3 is TGCGCCAGCAGCTACGGACAGTTCACCTACGAGCAGTACTTC.

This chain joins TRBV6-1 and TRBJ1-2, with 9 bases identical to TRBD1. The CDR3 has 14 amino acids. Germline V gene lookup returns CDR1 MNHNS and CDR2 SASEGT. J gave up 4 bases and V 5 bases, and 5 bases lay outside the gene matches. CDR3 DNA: TGTGCCAGCAGTACCCCGGGACAGGGCTATGGCTACACCTTC. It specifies CASSTPGQGYGYTF.

As DNA, the CDR3 is TGTGCCAGCAGTTACTCGAGTCTAGCCAAAAACATTCAGTACTTC. Its protein product is CASSYSSLAKNIQYF. The chain combines TRBV6-5 with TRBJ2-4; no clear D. V lost 0 bases and J 0 bases, leaving 6 bases between the germline ends. The CDR3 is made up of 15 amino acids. Germline CDR1 reads MNHEY; CDR2 reads SVGAGI.

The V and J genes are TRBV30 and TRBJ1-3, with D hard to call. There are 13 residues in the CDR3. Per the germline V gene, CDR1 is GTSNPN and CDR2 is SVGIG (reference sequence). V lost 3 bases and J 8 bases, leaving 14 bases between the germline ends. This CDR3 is CAWRSWESDTIYF. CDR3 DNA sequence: TGTGCCTGGAGATCTTGGGAGTCGGACACCATATATTTT.